This entry describes one T cell receptor (beta chain). Its antigen remains unidentified. The sample holds no much larger clone one base away, and base qualities are not on file. Collaborating institutions collected whole blood in K2EDTA tubes following their own protocols. For TCRbeta analysis, collaborators shipped samples as frozen whole blood, isolated PBMCs, or DNA extracted from either of those sample types. The record originates from a study of blood T cell repertoires in COVID-19 (dated by TCRdb to 2020 to 2022). At the level of the whole study: The collaborator samples originated in the United States, Italy and Spain and spanned the acute and convalescent phases of COVID-19. The prospective study material was composed of cDNA or gDNA derived from T cells, B-cell-depleted T cells, or PBMCs. Subjects who had been exposed to COVID-19, were actively infected with it, or had recovered from it provided the deeply sampled blood TCRbeta repertoires that made up the dataset. A freely available public database, intended as a resource for researchers studying the immune response to SARS-CoV-2, is where the repertoires were released. Samples came from the ongoing ImmuneRACE study (first 160 participants) plus 1,254 subjects from 6 global collaborators. A de-identified subject ID, COVID-19 status, age in years and sex were almost always included in the sample metadata. Where available, HLA class I and class II types were obtained from metadata supplied by the sample provider rather than from assay-based typing.

TCRbeta CDR3 regions were amplified from genomic DNA using the immunoSEQ Assay, a bias-controlled multiplex PCR. The published analysis was carried out like this. The number of nucleated cells in each sample was estimated from the amplification of reference gene primers within the assay. Sequence reads were collapsed and filtered to measure the absolute abundance of every unique TCRbeta CDR3 rearrangement. For each sample, productive Simpson clonality was calculated as the square root of Simpson's diversity index across productive rearrangements. Here the immuneACCESS table is served through TCRdb, limited to in-frame sequences with V and J called. Missing clones are a known gap in these copies; in checked studies unresolved V genes cover under half, and the rest lacks a known reason. V and J calls and clone size follow that table, whereas D and trimming were derived from the DNA. Counted in this sample were 25,000 to 40,000 clones; approximately 83% of them appeared once. The ten largest clonotypes hold roughly 18% of the sample.

According to the germline V gene, CDR1 reads SQVTM and CDR2 reads ANQGSEA. V loses 7 bases, J loses 5 bases, and the germline ends lie 18 bases apart. Inclusive of the bounding cysteine and phenylalanine, the CDR3 is 13 residues long. CDR3 DNA is the only sequence kept; it has 39 bases, read in frame from the first base. Broad study findings and their caveats: The quantity of clinical and demographic metadata differed by source and by participant and was supplied without curation.

The TCR was taken from a woman aged 60-75 years with active COVID-19. The sample was peripheral blood. The sequence is built from TRBV29-1 and TRBJ2-7; matching of 6 bases hints at TRBD1 as the D gene. The CDR3 protein is CSAGDRGSDEQYF. The sequenced DNA: TGCAGCGCCGGGGATAGGGGGTCGGACGAGCAGTACTTC.